The next 21 T cell receptor beta chains were all read from a single sample in a study of regulatory T cells in long-lasting Graves disease. CDR3 regions were amplified by Arm-PCR using iRepertoire HTBI primers to build TCR beta libraries. TCRdb ran MiXCR on the multiplex PCR reads and lists one entry per CDR3 protein. The sample records more than 450,000 distinct CDR3 sequences, around 16% being singletons. Time point denoted: newly diagnosed GD, antithyroid drugs for less than 3 months. PBMC-derived RNA was used for the TCR library. The same data also contributed to another study, on T cells in Graves' hyperthyroidism and ophthalmopathy.

Material: peripheral blood mononuclear cells (PBMCs), obtained at new diagnosis, from a patient treated with antithyroid drugs. These receptors were taken from a man aged 40-49 years with Graves disease.

This clonotype was detected a few times. The chain recombines TRBV5-4 with TRBJ2-2, with 9 bases fitting TRBD1. The CDR3 length is 15 residues. Germline assignment: CDR1 SGHNT and CDR2 YYREEE (reference sequence). Losses at the gene ends were 4 bases for V and 3 bases for J; bases not matched to a gene: 4. The CDR3 region has the DNA TGTGCCAGCAGCCGGGGACAGGGAGACACCGGGGAGCTGTTTTTT. Translating it yields CASSRGQGDTGELFF. The full variable domain, in which reference TRBV5-4 and TRBJ2-2 provide the parts outside the CDR3, is ETGVTQSPTHLIKTRGQQVTLRCSSQSGHNTVSWYQQALGQGPQFIFQYYREEENGRGNFPPRFSGLQFPNYSSELNVNALELDDSALYLCASSRGQGDTGELFFGEGSRLTVL.

This clonotype was observed a few times. CDR3 DNA: TGTGCCAGTAGCAAAGGTCGGGGGTTAGATACGCAGTATTTT. Amino acid sequence: CASSKGRGLDTQYF. This rearrangement joins TRBV19 to TRBJ2-3; the D gene is possibly TRBD2 (6 bases). CDR1 is LNHDA and CDR2 is SQIVND in the germline V gene (reference sequence). The ends were cut back, 6 bases at V and 5 bases at J, with 15 bases in the middle. CDR3 size: 14 residues.

The chain couples TRBV6-2 or TRBV6-3 to TRBJ2-1; 7 positions agree with TRBD1. Germline V lookup: CDR1 MNHEY, CDR2 SVGEGT. The V segment lost 8 bases and the J segment 8 bases; nucleotides outside the gene matches: 0. The CDR3 is 10 amino acids. CDR3 region: CASQGDEQFF. DNA of the CDR3: TGTGCCAGCCAGGGGGATGAGCAGTTCTTC.

The chain couples TRBV29-1 to TRBJ2-3; 7 bases are a match to TRBD2. The CDR3 has 15 residues. Trimming removed 1 base from V and 5 bases from J; junction bases left unmatched: 9. In germline, CDR1 is SQVTM, CDR2 ANQGSEA. CDR3 in amino acids: CSVEVEGGPKDTQYF. The CDR3 bases are TGCAGCGTTGAAGTGGAGGGAGGGCCGAAAGATACGCAGTATTTT.

Ten or more counts support this clonotype. The rearrangement joins TRBV5-4 to TRBJ1-1; tentatively, D is TRBD1 (5 bases). The CDR3 extends over 13 amino acids. Trimming removed 5 bases at V and 8 bases at J, with 16 bases between. From germline, CDR1 is SGHNT and CDR2 YYREEE (reference sequence). The CDR3 region is CASRLQTGGEAFF. As DNA, the CDR3 is TGTGCCAGCAGGTTACAAACTGGGGGGGAAGCTTTCTTT. Together with reference TRBV5-4 and TRBJ1-1, the CDR3 gives the full variable domain: ETGVTQSPTHLIKTRGQQVTLRCSSQSGHNTVSWYQQALGQGPQFIFQYYREEENGRGNFPPRFSGLQFPNYSSELNVNALELDDSALYLCASRLQTGGEAFFGQGTRLTVV.

This clonotype was recorded a few times. As DNA, the CDR3 is TGTGCCAGCAGTTCACCCGGGACATCAGCCTCCTACGAGCAGTACTTC. Protein sequence: CASSSPGTSASYEQYF. The chain is built from TRBV6-6 and TRBJ2-7; the D gene is possibly TRBD1 (6 bases). Trimming cost V 4 bases and J 0 bases, with 16 bases left between them. This CDR3 is 16 amino acids long. CDR1 and CDR2 (germline): MNHNY, SVGAGI (reference sequence).

This clonotype was seen repeatedly, ten times or more. This chain connects TRBV27 to TRBJ2-7, with 9 bases that match TRBD2. Germline CDR1 is MNHEY and CDR2 is SMNVEV (reference sequence). CDR3 length: 16 residues. V was clipped by 5 bases and J by 4 bases; unmatched bases: 12. The CDR3 region has the DNA TGTGCCAGCAGTGGTGGGACTAGCCGGGCTCGGTACGAGCAGTACTTC. Its protein is CASSGGTSRARYEQYF.

This clonotype has ten or more counts. The chain links TRBV6-1 to TRBJ2-1, with D tentatively TRBD1 or TRBD2 (5 bases each). Germline V lookup: CDR1 MNHNS, CDR2 SASEGT. V was trimmed by 4 bases and J by 4 bases, leaving 14 bases between them. CDR3 length equals 15 residues. The CDR3 nucleotides are TGTGCCAGCAGTGTTACCGGGACGTCGTACAATGAGCAGTTCTTC. It translates to CASSVTGTSYNEQFF.

This clonotype appeared many times. The chain carries TRBV5-1 and TRBJ2-3, with 9 nucleotides matching TRBD2. V lost 5 bases to trimming and J lost 4 bases; unmatched junction nucleotides: 5. Germline CDR1 reads SGHRS; CDR2 reads YFSETQ. The CDR3 runs 14 residues. The CDR3 region has the DNA TGCGCCAGCAGGTTACCTAGCGGGGCAGATACGCAGTATTTT. Translated: CASRLPSGADTQYF.

This clonotype has only a few counts. A single base is all that separates this from a far larger clone, so a read error is likely. Likely a read error: the CDR3 ends without its conserved phenylalanine or tryptophan. This CDR3 reads CSVTPGAPQETQYL. For the CDR3, the DNA is TGCAGCGTTACACCTGGGGCACCTCAAGAGACCCAGTACCTC. The V call is TRBV29-1, the J call TRBJ2-1, with D maybe TRBD1 (5 bases). The J call may be incorrect, as the DNA end agrees better with TRBJ2-5. Germline CDR1 is SQVTM and CDR2 is ANQGSEA. The CDR3 covers 14 residues.

About this clonotype itself: A much larger clone lies a single base off, so this may be a read error. The V gene is TRBV28, the J gene TRBJ2-7; D is possibly TRBD1 or TRBD2 (5 bases each). The germline CDR1 and CDR2 sequences are MDHEN and SYDVKM. This CDR3 is built from 14 residues. The germline V and J ends were trimmed by 3 bases and 6 bases, with 15 bases remaining between them. CDR3 DNA sequence: TGTGCCAGCAGTTTTGAGGGGCGAATCAGCGAGCAGTACTTC. It yields the protein CASSFEGRISEQYF.

This clonotype was recorded at least ten times. This chain uses TRBV14 with TRBJ2-1; no clear D gene. This CDR3 spans 15 amino acids. Trimming removed 0 bases at V and 2 bases at J, with 8 bases between. Germline assignment: CDR1 SGHDN and CDR2 FVKESK. CDR3 sequence (DNA): TGTGCCAGCAGCCAAGAGCGCGGAACCTACAATGAGCAGTTCTTC. It is translated as CASSQERGTYNEQFF. Together with reference TRBV14 and TRBJ2-1, the CDR3 gives the full variable domain: EAGVTQFPSHSVIEKGQTVTLRCDPISGHDNLYWYRRVMGKEIKFLLHFVKESKQDESGMPNNRFLAERTGGTYSTLKVQPAELEDSGVYFCASSQERGTYNEQFFGPGTRLTVL.

In its sample, this clonotype was seen many times. The CDR3 DNA is TGTGCCAGCAGTCGTCGGGACAGGGGTCAGCCCCAGCATTTT. Translated: CASSRRDRGQPQHF. The rearrangement links TRBV28 to TRBJ1-5, with 10 bases lining up with TRBD1. The V segment lost 5 bases and the J segment 6 bases; nucleotides outside the gene matches: 4. The germline V gene has CDR1 MDHEN and CDR2 SYDVKM. The CDR3 consists of 14 residues. The full variable domain, its missing parts supplied by reference TRBV28 and TRBJ1-5, is DVKVTQSSRYLVKRTGEKVFLECVQDMDHENMFWYRQDPGLGLRLIYFSYDVKMKEKGDIPEGYSVSREKKERFSLILESASTNQTSMYLCASSRRDRGQPQHFGDGTRLSIL.

This clonotype was seen repeatedly, ten times or more. The V and J genes are TRBV5-1 and TRBJ2-1; tentatively, D is TRBD1 or TRBD2 (5 bases each). The germline V and J ends were trimmed by 0 bases and 8 bases, with 12 bases remaining between them. CDR3 length: 14 amino acids. Germline V lookup: CDR1 SGHRS, CDR2 YFSETQ. The CDR3 sequence is CASSLGGLVDEQFF. CDR3 nucleotides: TGCGCCAGCAGCTTGGGGGGGTTGGTCGATGAGCAGTTCTTC.

There are a few counts of this clonotype. The rearrangement links TRBV6-1 to TRBJ2-5; TRBD2 agrees at 15 bases. CDR3 length: 16 amino acids. With V trimmed by 7 bases and J by 5 bases, 8 bases remained unmatched. Germline CDR1 MNHNS, CDR2 SASEGT. DNA for the CDR3: TGTGCCAGCACTGGACTAGCGGGAGGGCCCTGGGAGACCCAGTACTTC. As protein: CASTGLAGGPWETQYF.

The table lists this clonotype with many counts. V and J are TRBV29-1 and TRBJ2-7, with 10 bases that match TRBD1. There are 13 residues in the CDR3. Trimming at V came to 7 bases and at J to 5 bases, leaving 8 bases not matched to a gene. The germline V gene encodes CDR1 SQVTM and CDR2 ANQGSEA. For the CDR3, the DNA is TGCAGCGGCACGGGACAGGGGACCGACGAGCAGTACTTC. It is translated as CSGTGQGTDEQYF.

This clonotype was observed at least ten times. The chain joins TRBV27 to TRBJ1-2; unclear D gene. There are 13 residues in the CDR3. V was trimmed by 3 bases and J by 0 bases, leaving 5 bases between them. Germline CDR1 is MNHEY and CDR2 is SMNVEV (reference sequence). In DNA form, the CDR3 reads TGTGCCAGCAGTTTCCTATCTAACTATGGCTACACCTTC. It yields the protein CASSFLSNYGYTF.

This clonotype was observed many times. V gene TRBV5-1 combines with J gene TRBJ2-7, with 10 bases that match TRBD2. CDR1 is SGHRS, CDR2 YFSETQ, per germline. Unmatched junction bases numbered 2, after V lost 0 bases and J lost 5 bases. This CDR3 region has 14 residues. DNA for the CDR3: TGCGCCAGCAGCTTGGCTAGCGGGAGCCACGAGCAGTACTTC. This encodes CASSLASGSHEQYF.

The chain combines TRBV20-1 with TRBJ2-1; 11 nucleotides agree with TRBD2. Germline CDR1 and CDR2: DFQATT and SNEGSKA (reference sequence). The CDR3 contains 18 residues. V shed 3 bases, J shed 6 bases, and the junction held 16 bases outside the gene matches. CDR3 bases: TGCAGTGCTAGGATTCCGGGACTAGCGGAGGGAGAAGTCAATGAGCAGTTCTTC. This codes for CSARIPGLAEGEVNEQFF.

This clonotype has ten or more counts. The chain uses TRBV30 and TRBJ1-1; D perhaps matches TRBD1 (5 bases). Between the trimmed V and J ends, which lost 1 base and 10 bases, there was a span of 16 bases. Germline V gene sequence: CDR1 GTSNPN, CDR2 SVGIG (reference sequence). The CDR3 runs to 13 residues. CDR3 amino acids: CAWSGGTPGGAFF. The DNA of the CDR3 is TGTGCCTGGAGTGGGGGGACCCCCGGGGGAGCTTTCTTT.

On this clonotype: This may come from a read error, since a much larger clone is one base off. The CDR3 DNA is TGTGCCAGCAGCTTAGCTAGATCCGAGCAGTACTTC. It encodes CASSLARSEQYF. V usage is TRBV7-8 and J usage is TRBJ2-7, with no clear D. In germline, CDR1 is SGHVS, CDR2 FQNEAQ. The CDR3 is 12 residues long. V was cut by 0 bases and J by 6 bases, with 6 bases left in between.